Following are 4 T cell receptor beta chains from one sample sequenced in a study of post-analysis software for immune sequencing data. What these receptors recognize is not known. The study, taken as a whole, reports: There were about 5 TRBV segments more frequent in patients than controls, and TRBV5-6, TRBV5-1 and TRBV20-1 were among them.

Unique-molecular-identifier-tagged TCR beta cDNA libraries were used. One entry per CDR3 protein, called by TCRdb with MiXCR from the PCR reads. This sample has hundreds of thousands of distinct CDR3 sequences, with 25% to 30% found just once. Sequenced sample: blood. Source of these receptors: a girl between 10 and 17 years old with multiple sclerosis.

This clonotype was picked up a small number of times. This rearrangement joins TRBV2 to TRBJ2-7, with 7 bases that match TRBD2. This CDR3 has 12 residues. Germline CDR1 is SNHLY and CDR2 is FYNNEI. In DNA form, the CDR3 reads TGTGTCGTCTCCCCGGGGGGCTACGAGCAGTACTTC. Protein sequence: CVVSPGGYEQYF.

The genes are TRBV20-1 and TRBJ2-3; maybe TRBD2 (6 bases). CDR3 size: 15 residues. The germline V gene encodes CDR1 DFQATT and CDR2 SNEGSKA (reference sequence). The V and J ends lost 0 bases and 4 bases respectively, with 14 bases between them. For the CDR3, the DNA is TGCAGTGCTAGAGATTTGGGCGGGGCCTCAGATACGCAGTATTTT. It yields the protein CSARDLGGASDTQYF.

The V and J genes are TRBV12-3 or TRBV12-4 and TRBJ2-1; 8 positions agree with TRBD2. V was pared by 5 bases and J by 4 bases, with 10 bases of the junction left unmatched. This CDR3 comprises 16 residues. CDR3 loop: CASSPGSSGAYNEQFF. The CDR3 DNA is TGTGCCAGCAGTCCCGGTAGTAGCGGGGCGTACAATGAGCAGTTCTTC.

Points on this clonotype: Germline and junction disagree at one end, which may indicate a read error. The rearrangement uses TRBV5-1 and TRBJ2-5; 8 nucleotides align to TRBD1. Germline V lookup: CDR1 SGHRS, CDR2 YFSETQ. This CDR3 is built from 15 residues. The CDR3 DNA follows: TGCGCCAGCAGCTTCCGACAGGGGTTTCAAGAGACCCAATACTTC. Protein: CASSFRQGFQETQYF.